A single T cell receptor beta chain is shown here with its context. Per the germline V gene, CDR1 is SEHNR and CDR2 is FQNEAQ (reference sequence). Between the trimmed V and J ends, which lost 5 bases and 0 bases, there was a span of 8 bases. This CDR3 has 14 amino acids. The sample originates from a study of control samples from healthy donors and cancer patients. Sequencing used immunoSEQ multiplex PCR; TCRdb keeps in-frame clones, though not all of them. The sample carries almost 85,000 clones, about 93% recorded once. Material: blood. This receptor was taken from a woman in her late teens or twenties in good health. The rearrangement uses TRBV7-9 and TRBJ1-3; D is perhaps TRBD1 (5 bases). The CDR3 DNA reads TGTGCCAGCAGCCGAGACAGCTCTGGAAACACCATATATTTT. It codes for CASSRDSSGNTIYF.